The T cell receptor beta chain under discussion was sequenced for a study of blood T cell repertoires in COVID-19. Across the study: Both acute and convalescent COVID-19 samples were obtained from the United States, Italy and Spain. In each case, the material was cDNA or gDNA derived from T cells, B-cell-depleted T cells, or PBMCs.

Trimming stripped 2 bases from V and 2 bases from J, with 10 bases between. This CDR3 has 15 residues. The germline V gene has CDR1 MDHEN and CDR2 SYDVKM. The repertoire was sequenced with immunoSEQ multiplex PCR; TCRdb's copy has only in-frame clones and lacks some. The table includes about 270,000 clones, around 88% detected once. The study recruited people aged about 18 to 90 years across about 25 US areas. Each participant's cohort was designated according to participant-reported clinical history. Sequencing was done on a sample of PBMCs or T cells enriched from blood (not recorded which). The receptor comes from a woman between 40 and 55 years old with acute COVID-19. V usage is TRBV28 and J usage is TRBJ1-5; no definite D call. CDR3 nucleotides: TGTGCCAGCAGTTTAGCCGGTGATCGCAATCAGCCCCAGCATTTT. Its translation: CASSLAGDRNQPQHF.